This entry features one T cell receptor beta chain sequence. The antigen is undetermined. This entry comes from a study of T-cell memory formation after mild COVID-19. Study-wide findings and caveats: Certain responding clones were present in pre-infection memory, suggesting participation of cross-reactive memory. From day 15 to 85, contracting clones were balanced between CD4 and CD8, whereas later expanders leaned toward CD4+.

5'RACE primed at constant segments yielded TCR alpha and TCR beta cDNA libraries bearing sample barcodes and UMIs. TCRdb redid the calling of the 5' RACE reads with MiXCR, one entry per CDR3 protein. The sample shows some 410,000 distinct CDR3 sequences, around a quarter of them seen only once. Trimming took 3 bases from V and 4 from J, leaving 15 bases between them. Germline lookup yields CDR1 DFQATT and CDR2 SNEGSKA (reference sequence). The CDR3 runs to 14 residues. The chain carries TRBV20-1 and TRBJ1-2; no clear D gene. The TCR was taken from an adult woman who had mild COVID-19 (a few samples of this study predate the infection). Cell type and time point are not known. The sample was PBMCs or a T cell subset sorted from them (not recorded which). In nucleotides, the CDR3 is TGCAGTGCTAGCTTCGGCAGAGCGATCTATGGCTACACCTTC. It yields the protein CSASFGRAIYGYTF.